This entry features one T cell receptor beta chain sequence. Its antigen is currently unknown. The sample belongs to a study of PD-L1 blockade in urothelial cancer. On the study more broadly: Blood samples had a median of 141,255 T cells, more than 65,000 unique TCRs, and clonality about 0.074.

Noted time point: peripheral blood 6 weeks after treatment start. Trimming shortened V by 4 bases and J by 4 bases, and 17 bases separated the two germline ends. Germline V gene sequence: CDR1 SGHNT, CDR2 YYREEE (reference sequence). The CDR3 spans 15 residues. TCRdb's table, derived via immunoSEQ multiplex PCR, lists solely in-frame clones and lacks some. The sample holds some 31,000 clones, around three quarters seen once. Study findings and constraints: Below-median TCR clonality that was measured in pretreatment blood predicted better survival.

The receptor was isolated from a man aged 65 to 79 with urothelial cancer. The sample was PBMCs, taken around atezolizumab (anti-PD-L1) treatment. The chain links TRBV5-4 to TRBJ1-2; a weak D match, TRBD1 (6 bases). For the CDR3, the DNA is TGTGCCAGCAGCGAGGTCGGGGGGCGCGGCTATGGCTACACCTTC. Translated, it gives CASSEVGGRGYGYTF.